This TCR beta chain was captured in a study of T cell responses to AZD1222 COVID-19 vaccine. Findings and caveats of the study: Scientists sampled the repertoires only once the peak T cell response had passed.

TCRdb keeps only in-frame clones here, not all; method: immunoSEQ multiplex PCR. The repertoire holds 250,000 to 300,000 clones, with almost 95% as singletons. The length of the CDR3 is 13 residues. V gave up 1 base and J gave up 0 bases, with 3 bases separating them. Looked up from germline, CDR1 is LGHDT and CDR2 is YNNKEL (reference sequence). Pooling covered second doses at about 4 or about 12 weeks. About this clone itself: What it recognizes is unknown.

The sequencing used peripheral blood, collected 28 days after the second AZD1222 dose. This chain uses TRBV3-1 (or the pseudogene TRBV3-2) with TRBJ1-1; unclear D gene. This clonotype was obtained from an adult who received the AZD1222 COVID-19 vaccine. In DNA, the CDR3 is TGTGCCAGCAGCCAAGTTATGAACACTGAAGCTTTCTTT. It is translated as CASSQVMNTEAFF.